One sample yielded the 15 T cell receptor beta chains listed below, sequenced in a study of technical replicates of blood from a handful of donors. Data came from immunoSEQ multiplex PCR; TCRdb stores just in-frame clones and leaves some out. The sample has about 80,000 clones; roughly 90% are singletons. The specimen was T cells isolated from PBMCs. Source of these receptors: a human donor in good health.

This sequence joins TRBV9 and TRBJ1-4; possible D gene TRBD1, 6 bases. CDR3 length equals 15 residues. The V end was cut by 0 bases, the J end by 8 bases, with 14 bases between. CDR1 is SGDLS and CDR2 is YYNGEE in the germline V gene. The CDR3 here is CASSVGAGQMEKLFF. Written as DNA, the CDR3 is TGTGCCAGCAGCGTAGGCGCAGGACAGATGGAAAAACTGTTTTTT.

V is TRBV7-3 and J is TRBJ1-1; D unclear. With 5 bases removed from V and 1 base from J, the gap between germline ends came to 11 bases. This CDR3 has 14 amino acids. Germline-derived CDR1 and CDR2 are SGHTA and FQGTGA. The CDR3 DNA reads TGTGCCAGCAGCCAAATGGCGGGGAACACTGAAGCTTTCTTT. Protein product: CASSQMAGNTEAFF.

This chain connects TRBV27 to TRBJ2-7; 12 bases align to TRBD2. The J segment lost 6 bases and the V segment lost 3 bases, leaving 9 bases of the junction unmatched. CDR1 and CDR2 (germline): MNHEY, SMNVEV (reference sequence). This CDR3 contains 16 residues. The CDR3: CASSFRFLAGGLEQYF. As DNA, the CDR3 is TGTGCCAGCAGTTTTCGGTTCCTAGCGGGAGGGCTCGAGCAGTACTTC.

The chain links TRBV27 to TRBJ1-3; D call uncertain. The germline V gene encodes CDR1 MNHEY and CDR2 SMNVEV (reference sequence). V was cut by 3 bases and J by 0 bases, with 9 bases left in between. The CDR3 is 15 residues long. The CDR3 region has the DNA TGTGCCAGCAGTTTTTCCGGGTTCTCTGGAAACACCATATATTTT. Encoded protein: CASSFSGFSGNTIYF.

The V gene is TRBV5-5, the J gene TRBJ1-1; maybe TRBD1 (5 bases). Trimming removed 4 bases from V and 4 bases from J, with 14 bases in between. This CDR3 has 14 amino acids. CDR1 is SGHKS and CDR2 is YYEKEE in the germline V gene (reference sequence). The CDR3 region is CASSLGGVITEAFF. The DNA for the CDR3 is TGTGCCAGCAGCCTGGGGGGGGTCATCACTGAAGCTTTCTTT.

V is TRBV19 and J is TRBJ1-5; D not certain. The CDR3 length is 12 residues. Trimming took 5 bases from V and 7 from J, leaving 9 bases between them. CDR1 and CDR2 from the germline V gene are LNHDA and SQIVND (reference sequence). CDR3 nucleotides: TGTGCCAGTAGTGATTCCGGGCAGCCCCAGCATTTT. It encodes CASSDSGQPQHF.

The gene calls are TRBV29-1 and TRBJ2-1, with D maybe TRBD2 (5 bases). Germline V lookup: CDR1 SQVTM, CDR2 ANQGSEA. This CDR3 contains 12 residues. V lost 5 bases to trimming and J lost 7 bases, with 12 bases between them. The CDR3, as DNA: TGCAGCGTTCCGAGACGAGGGAATGAGCAGTTCTTC. Its protein is CSVPRRGNEQFF.

This clone was observed a handful of times. The chain couples TRBV7-3 to TRBJ1-1; TRBD1 might be the D (6 bases). This CDR3 spans 13 amino acids. CDR1 is SGHTA, CDR2 FQGTGA, per germline. With 3 bases removed from V and 4 bases from J, the gap between germline ends came to 9 bases. The CDR3 is CASSFRGGTEAFF. The CDR3 DNA reads as TGTGCCAGCAGCTTTAGGGGGGGCACTGAAGCTTTCTTT.

This chain connects TRBV7-3 to TRBJ1-1; D is unclear. In germline, CDR1 is SGHTA, CDR2 FQGTGA. The CDR3 length is 13 residues. The V and J ends lost 1 base and 1 base respectively, with 4 bases between them. DNA for the CDR3: TGTGCCAGCAGCTTAAACACGAACACTGAAGCTTTCTTT. The encoded protein is CASSLNTNTEAFF.

The chain uses TRBV18 and TRBJ1-2, with 7 bases that match TRBD1. After removal of 3 bases from V and 2 bases from J, the junction contained 9 bases not matched to a gene. Germline CDR1 and CDR2: KGHSH and LQKENI. The CDR3 contains 16 residues. The DNA for the CDR3 is TGTGCCAGCTCACCCGGGACAGCACTCTTCAACTATGGCTACACCTTC. It is translated as CASSPGTALFNYGYTF.

V and J are TRBV7-3 and TRBJ2-1; D not certain. Germline CDR1 is SGHTA and CDR2 is FQGTGA. The CDR3 has 12 residues. Trimming cost V 2 bases and J 9 bases, with 8 bases left between them. The CDR3 is CASSLGTGEQFF. In DNA form, the CDR3 reads TGTGCCAGCAGCTTAGGCACGGGTGAGCAGTTCTTC. Filled out from reference TRBV7-3 and TRBJ2-1, the complete variable domain reads GAGVSQTPSNKVTEKGKYVELRCDPISGHTALYWYRQSLGQGPEFLIYFQGTGAADDSGLPNDRFFAVRPEGSVSTLKIQRTERGDSAVYLCASSLGTGEQFFGPGTRLTVL.

V is TRBV4-1 and J is TRBJ1-5; D uncertain. CDR3 length: 20 residues. Germline loops: CDR1 MGHRA, CDR2 YSYEKL. V lost 1 base to trimming and J lost 0 bases, with 22 bases between them. Here the CDR3 DNA reads TGCGCCAGCAGCCAAGTATTTGTGGAGGGAACTCCTTATAGCAATCAGCCCCAGCATTTT. Residues: CASSQVFVEGTPYSNQPQHF.

The rearrangement links TRBV10-3 to TRBJ2-5; D gene unclear. Trimming took off 3 bases at V and 2 bases at J, with 7 bases between the two ends. CDR1 is ENHRY, CDR2 SYGVKD, per germline. This CDR3 contains 13 residues. The CDR3 here is CAISDWQQETQYF. CDR3 sequence (DNA): TGTGCCATCAGTGACTGGCAGCAAGAGACCCAGTACTTC.

The chain combines TRBV30 with TRBJ1-1; D is unclear. The CDR3 spans 14 residues. The germline V and J ends were trimmed by 4 bases and 6 bases, with 18 bases remaining between them. Germline V lookup: CDR1 GTSNPN, CDR2 SVGIG (reference sequence). CDR3 region: CAWITDPVVSEAFF. In DNA, the CDR3 is TGTGCCTGGATAACAGACCCGGTTGTGTCTGAAGCTTTCTTT.

This chain links TRBV6-1 with TRBJ2-3, with 7 positions matching TRBD1. The germline CDR1 and CDR2 sequences are MNHNS and SASEGT. The V and J ends lost 2 bases and 4 bases, in that order; junction bases with no gene match: 9. The CDR3 runs 16 residues. CDR3 bases: TGTGCCAGCAGTGAAACGAATAGACAGGGAGCAGATACGCAGTATTTT. Translation gives CASSETNRQGADTQYF.